This TCR beta chain was identified during a study of T-cell reconstitution after alpha-beta-depleted transplantation in children. Study-level findings and limits: Recipient T cells and thymic progenitors that survived were the source of the high TCRbeta diversity seen at day 60 in some patients.

With respect to this clonotype: The antigen is not known. One junction end does not reproduce the germline sequence, and a read error may be involved.

Preparation of the TCRbeta library involved a method that used unique molecular identifiers. TCRdb redid the calling of the PCR reads with MiXCR, one entry per CDR3 protein. The sample gives approximately 300,000 distinct CDR3 sequences, 10% of which show up once; 7.5% is in the top ten. The CDR3 extends over 16 amino acids. Germline V gene lookup returns CDR1 SGHTA and CDR2 FQGNSA. V and J are TRBV7-2 and TRBJ2-3; 12 bases are a match to TRBD2. Sequenced here: PBMCs, sampled before TCRalphabeta/CD19-depleted stem cell transplant. The receptor was derived from a boy younger than two with acute myeloid leukemia, due to receive a stem cell transplant. In DNA form, the CDR3 reads TGTGCCGGCAGCGTAGCTAGCGGGGGGGCCCCAGATACGCAGTATTTT. This translates into CAGSVASGGAPDTQYF.